A selection of T cell receptor beta chains follows, all from one sample in a study of T cells in Graves' hyperthyroidism and ophthalmopathy. MiXCR, run by TCRdb on the multiplex PCR reads, gives a single entry per CDR3 protein. The data contain hundreds of thousands of distinct CDR3 sequences, less than 45% of them singletons. Sequencing was performed on peripheral blood or thyroid tissue (not recorded which). Source of these receptors: an adult man with Graves' disease, either hyperthyroidism or ophthalmopathy (not recorded which). CDR3s include the opening cysteine and the closing phenylalanine or tryptophan. Fields, in order: D gene, clone size, V gene, J gene, CDR3 DNA, CDR3 protein. A D gene is named only where the DNA matches it firmly. Some rows have no size entry. The others give once, few or many, or a class for an expanded clone.

NA	NA	TRBV20-1	TRBJ2-7	TGCAGTCCCATATTCGGGCTGTACAACGAGCAGTACTTC	CSPIFGLYNEQYF
NA	NA	TRBV5-1	TRBJ1-2	TGCGCCAGCAGCACCGGGGGGCCTGGCTACACCTTC	CASSTGGPGYTF
TRBD1	NA	TRBV6-1	TRBJ1-1	TGTGCCAGCGCTGGGGACAGGTATAACACTGAAGCTTTCTTT	CASAGDRYNTEAFF
NA	few	TRBV5-1	TRBJ1-4	TGCGCCAGCAGCTTCAGACAGGCGGGAGCTAATGAAAAACTGTTTTTT	CASSFRQAGANEKLFF
TRBD1	many	TRBV2	TRBJ1-4	TGTGCCAGCACACAATGGACAGGGGAGGGAAAACTGTTTTTT	CASTQWTGEGKLFF
TRBD1	NA	TRBV2	TRBJ1-6	TGTGCCAGCAGTGCCCCGGACAGGGCCAATTCACCCCTCCACTTT	CASSAPDRANSPLHF
TRBD2	NA	TRBV29-1	TRBJ2-7	TGCAGCGTTGCCCTAGCGGGAGTTTACGAGCAGTACTTC	CSVALAGVYEQYF
NA	NA	TRBV15	TRBJ1-3	TGTGCCACCAGCAGAGAAGGCTTGCCTAGGGGAAACACCATATATTTT	CATSREGLPRGNTIYF
NA	NA	TRBV11-2	TRBJ2-7	TGTGCCAGCAGCTTAGATGCAGGGATCGTCTACGAGCAGTACTTC	CASSLDAGIVYEQYF
TRBD1	NA	TRBV7-2	TRBJ2-5	TGTGCCAGCAGCCCCACCCAGGGGGTGGCAGAGACCCAGTACTTC	CASSPTQGVAETQYF
TRBD1	NA	TRBV7-9	TRBJ1-2	TGTGCCAGCAGATCCGGGACAGGGGGATTTAACTATGGCTACACCTTC	CASRSGTGGFNYGYTF
NA	few	TRBV14	TRBJ2-7	TGTGCCAGCAGCCAAGATCTCACGAACTACGAGCAGTACTTC	CASSQDLTNYEQYF
NA	many	TRBV24-1	TRBJ2-5	TGTGCCACCAGCATGGCCGGGACGGCAGGAGGGGAGACCCAGTACTTC	CATSMAGTAGGETQYF
NA	few	TRBV7-2	TRBJ2-2	TGTGCCAGCAGCTTTACCCCGAACACCGGGGAGCTGTTTTTT	CASSFTPNTGELFF
TRBD2	many	TRBV7-3	TRBJ2-7	TGTGCCAGCAGCTTGACTAGCGGGAGTAACTACGAGCAGTACTTC	CASSLTSGSNYEQYF
TRBD1	few	TRBV20-1	TRBJ1-1	TGCAGTGCTAGAAAGGGGGCAGCAAGCGCTGAAGCTTTCTTT	CSARKGAASAEAFF
NA	NA	TRBV20-1	TRBJ2-5	TGCAGTGCCCGGCCGCCTCTAAATTTCCAAGAGACCCAGTACTTC	CSARPPLNFQETQYF
NA	few	TRBV11-2	TRBJ1-2	TGTGCCAGCAGCTTAGGCAGGGGTCCTAGTGGCTACACCTTC	CASSLGRGPSGYTF
TRBD1	NA	TRBV3-1	TRBJ2-7	TGTGCCAGCAGCCAAGGGACAGGCTACGAGCAGTACTTC	CASSQGTGYEQYF
NA	once	TRBV6-9	TRBJ2-5	TGTGCCAGCAGTTGTCCGGGACCCCATTGGGCCCAGTACTTC	CASSCPGPHWAQYF
NA	NA	TRBV2	TRBJ2-7	TGTGCCAGCAGGTCCGGGCCCCGGGACCGCGAGCAGCACTTC	CASRSGPRDREQHF
NA	many	TRBV7-9	TRBJ1-1	TGTGCCAGCAGCTTGACCGGGCTCACTGAAGCTTTCTTT	CASSLTGLTEAFF
NA	NA	TRBV6-1	TRBJ1-2	TGTGCCAGCGCCTCGACGGGATATGGCTACACCTTC	CASASTGYGYTF
NA	few	TRBV20-1	TRBJ1-3	TGCAGTGCTAGGGCGGGGGACAATGGAAACACCATATATTTT	CSARAGDNGNTIYF
NA	NA	TRBV2	TRBJ1-3	TGTGCCAGCAGTTCACTGACATCTGGAAACACCATATATTTT	CASSSLTSGNTIYF
TRBD2	few	TRBV6-6	TRBJ2-6	TGTGCCAGCACCAGAACCGGGGGGGCCTCTGGGGCCAACGTCCTGACTTTC	CASTRTGGASGANVLTF
TRBD2	few	TRBV24-1	TRBJ2-5	TGTGCCACCAACCTCCGGACTAGCGGGAGGACCCCCCAGGAGACCCAGTACTTC	CATNLRTSGRTPQETQYF
NA	many	TRBV29-1	TRBJ1-2	TGCAGCGTTGAGGGGGGATGGACTAACTATGGCTACACCTTC	CSVEGGWTNYGYTF
NA	NA	TRBV20-1	TRBJ1-2	TGCAGTGCTAGAGGAGACCCAAACTATGGCTACACCTTC	CSARGDPNYGYTF
TRBD2	NA	TRBV9	TRBJ2-2	TGTGCCAGCAGCGGTAGCGGGAGTTGGGCCGGGGAGCTGTTTTTT	CASSGSGSWAGELFF
TRBD2	NA	TRBV20-1	TRBJ2-5	TGCAGTGTGGTTTCCGGGAGGGGTGAGGAGACCCAGTACTTC	CSVVSGRGEETQYF
NA	NA	TRBV13	TRBJ2-5	TGTGCCAGCAGGTTGGCCACAGTCTCAGAGACCCAGTACTTC	CASRLATVSETQYF
TRBD2	NA	TRBV7-8	TRBJ2-5	TGTGCCAGCTCAGGTTTACGGCTAGCGGGAAAAGAGACCCAGTACTTC	CASSGLRLAGKETQYF
TRBD1	few	TRBV20-1	TRBJ2-7	TGCAGTGCTATCATGACAGGGGGCGGCTACGAGCAGTACTTC	CSAIMTGGGYEQYF
NA	NA	TRBV10-1	TRBJ2-7	TGCGCCAGACAGGGCATCAGGGAGCAGTACTTC	CARQGIREQYF
TRBD1	few	TRBV25-1	TRBJ1-6	TGTGCCGCTCGGACAGGGGGAAATTCACCCCTCCACTTT	CAARTGGNSPLHF
NA	NA	TRBV10-2	TRBJ2-7	TGCGCCAGCAGTGATCCGGGGTACGAGCAGTACTTC	CASSDPGYEQYF
NA	many	TRBV29-1	TRBJ1-2	TGCAGCGTTGAAGTCGGCAGGGATGGCTACACCTTC	CSVEVGRDGYTF
NA	NA	TRBV4-1	TRBJ1-4	TGCGCCAGCAGCCATATGGAGGGGCGGCATGGTAATGAAAAACTGTTTTTT	CASSHMEGRHGNEKLFF
TRBD1	many	TRBV29-1	TRBJ1-6	TGCAGCGTTCTGGACAGGGAGGGTTCACCCCTCCACTTT	CSVLDREGSPLHF
NA	NA	TRBV5-1	TRBJ2-7	TGCGCCAGCAGCCAGGTGACCGGGGGCACCTACGAGCAGTACTTC	CASSQVTGGTYEQYF
NA	NA	TRBV12-5	TRBJ1-2	TGTGCTAGTGGTGCCGGGGACGGCTATGGCTACACCTTC	CASGAGDGYGYTF